Reported below is one TCR beta chain. This clone's antigen is unknown. Per-base quality was not reported, and no clone a single base away is much larger than it. The meaning of the sample's time point label: baseline before first vaccination. The vaccinee samples were drawn from two UK trials, COV001 and COV002, one of which was a single-blind randomized controlled phase 2/3 trial testing AZD1222 (ChAdOx1 nCoV-19) in healthy adults. For TCRbeta chain sequencing, PBMC samples were collected from trial participants at day 0 and at day 28 after the second dose. Trimmed from V: 6 bases; trimmed from J: 7 bases; junction bases lacking a gene match: 10. The germline V gene provides CDR1 MRHNA and CDR2 SNTAGT. Its CDR3 holds 15 amino acids, cysteine through phenylalanine. Solely the CDR3 DNA is kept, with 45 bases framed from the first base. These data originate in a study of T cell responses to AZD1222 COVID-19 vaccine listed by TCRdb under 2021. The study in broad terms: Because spike-specific TCR depth and breadth did not differ between the two schedules, AZD1222 recipients who got a second dose at roughly 4 weeks were pooled with those who got a second dose at roughly 12 weeks. TCR sequencing covered over 230 trial participants: 207 given two doses of AZD1222 and 26 given two doses of MenACWY control vaccine. Trial participants were enrolled by age into subgroups of 18-55, 56-69 and 70-plus years, and about 150, 27 and 61 TCR-sequenced participants, respectively, were included in these subgroups.

The CDR3 regions of human TCRbeta chains were analyzed by immunosequencing. For the original study's pipeline: Repertoire TCRs were checked for matches against a reference library of SARS-CoV-2-specific TCRs that had been generated using the MIRA antigen-specificity platform. Breadth was defined as the fraction of unique TCRs that were SARS-CoV-2-associated. Depth was defined as the fraction of total T cells that were SARS-CoV-2-associated. Using the MIRA data, every spike-specific TCR was mapped to the spike region that the TCR reacted to and assigned to either a CD4 or a CD8 class. Log10-transformed breadth and depth values were compared by one-way ANOVA with Sidak's multiple comparisons tests. TCRdb carries this immuneACCESS record with in-frame sequences only. Its versions omit some clonotypes, under half of them owing to an unresolved V gene in the studies checked, with the rest unexplained. V, J and clone size reflect that table, while D and trimming were determined from the DNA. The sample table contains fewer than 150,000 clones; only one count was recorded for approximately 86% of them. The ten largest account for about 6.2% of the sample.

Broad study findings and their caveats: The 56-69-year group was small, and its depth increase did not reach significance, likely because of low power. Nearly half of unique spike-specific TCRs reportedly recognized epitopes outside regions mutated in the B.1.351 and B.1.1.7 variants. Most participants were white British and females outnumbered males, and the authors suggested that clonal diversity may have been underestimated. Conclusions about previously exposed vaccinees were limited because only a handful of AZD1222 recipients were SARS-CoV-2 seropositive at baseline. The whole spike protein was spanned by vaccine-associated CD4 TCRs, and dominant responses were seen in regions 160-218 and 743-854. After two AZD1222 doses, both the breadth and the depth of spike-specific TCRs were significantly higher than at day 0 and than in MenACWY recipients. Because no day 14 peak-response samples were available, repertoires were characterized only after the peak T cell response.

This specimen was peripheral blood, taken on day 0 of AZD1222 vaccination. The chain joins TRBV6-4 to TRBJ2-2, and TRBD1 matches 8 of the central bases. The receptor was isolated from an adult in good health. The CDR3 region: CASRTGQERHGELFF. At the DNA level, the sequence is TGTGCCAGCAGGACGGGACAGGAGCGCCACGGGGAGCTGTTTTTT.